This TCR beta chain was observed in a study of blood T cell repertoires in COVID-19. Across the whole study: The United States, Italy and Spain were the sources of the acute and convalescent COVID-19 samples. PBMCs, B-cell-depleted T cells, or T cells were the source of the cDNA or gDNA that made up the material.

The CDR3 spans 15 residues. With V trimmed by 6 bases and J by 5 bases, 10 bases remained unmatched. Germline CDR1 LGHDT, CDR2 YNNKEL (reference sequence). In the original processing: Estimated nucleated cell counts came from reference gene primer amplification. Only in-frame clones appear in the TCRdb table, and some are missing; sequencing was by immunoSEQ multiplex PCR. That table furnishes V, J and clone size, whereas the DNA furnished D and trimming. Here the sample spans some 120,000 clones, nearly 90% being singletons. The rearrangement uses TRBV3-1 (or the pseudogene TRBV3-2) and TRBJ2-4; 7 nucleotides agree with TRBD1. The TCR comes from a woman of 80 years or more with acute or convalescent COVID-19. Sequenced: peripheral blood. The CDR3 nucleotides read TGTGCCAGCAGGCGTAGGGACAGCCCGCAAAACATTCAGTACTTC. It encodes CASRRRDSPQNIQYF.